This T cell receptor (beta chain) was captured by sequencing in a study of CD8 T cells in ankylosing spondylitis. Study-wide points: Relatively rare in peripheral blood, disease-linked clones were also CD8+. Significantly higher representation of disease-linked clones was reported for matched ankylosing spondylitis synovial fluid. A TCR beta motif made of fewer than 10 highly homologous variants seemed typical of ankylosing spondylitis blood.

The CDR3 has 14 residues. V lost 6 bases and J lost 4, with 15 bases in between. Comments on this clonotype: The antigen remains unidentified.

Libraries for TCR beta were made by quantitative 5'-RACE with molecular barcodes. MiXCR, applied by TCRdb to the 5' RACE reads, yields one record per CDR3 protein. The sample lists 350,000 or so distinct CDR3 sequences, roughly 15% occurring once. The chain employs TRBV12-3 or TRBV12-4 and TRBJ2-5, with D possibly matching TRBD1 (6 bases). The receptor was isolated from a male donor with ankylosing spondylitis or in good health (not recorded which). Sequencing used blood, either unsorted or a sorted T cell fraction (not recorded which). The CDR3 loop is CASSPHRARETQYF. The CDR3 DNA reads as TGTGCCAGCAGCCCACACAGGGCTCGAGAGACCCAGTACTTC.